The 22 T cell receptor beta chains below all came from one sample that was sequenced in a study of PD-L1 blockade in urothelial cancer. Only in-frame clones appear in the TCRdb table, and some are missing; sequencing was by immunoSEQ multiplex PCR. The sample lists just over 20,000 clones; about 90% were seen once. Source: PBMCs, taken around atezolizumab (anti-PD-L1) treatment. These receptors were obtained from a man aged 45-65 years with urothelial cancer.

The J gene is TRBJ1-2, the V gene TRBV19, with D possibly matching TRBD1 (6 bases). In germline, CDR1 is LNHDA, CDR2 SQIVND (reference sequence). The CDR3 covers 15 residues. V lost 6 bases, J lost 2 bases, and 16 bases lay in between. CDR3 loop: CASSGAQGWNYGYTF. As DNA, the CDR3 is TGTGCCAGTAGCGGGGCACAGGGTTGGAACTATGGCTACACCTTC.

The chain uses TRBV7-9 and TRBJ2-5; D is perhaps TRBD2 (5 bases). CDR3 length: 15 amino acids. CDR1 is SEHNR and CDR2 is FQNEAQ in the germline V gene (reference sequence). The V end was cut by 6 bases, the J end by 1 base, with 15 bases between. The CDR3 DNA reads TGTGCCAGCAGAGAAATGACGGGATTCCAAGAGACCCAGTACTTC. Amino acids: CASREMTGFQETQYF.

This sequence joins TRBV27 and TRBJ2-3, with 14 bases aligning to TRBD2. From germline, CDR1 is MNHEY and CDR2 SMNVEV (reference sequence). The V and J ends lost 5 bases and 8 bases, in that order; junction bases with no gene match: 6. The CDR3 sequence is 15 residues long. CDR3 in amino acids: CASSPGTSGRGTQYF. The CDR3 DNA reads as TGTGCCAGCAGTCCCGGGACTAGCGGGAGAGGTACGCAGTATTTT.

This chain connects TRBV4-3 to TRBJ2-3; the match to TRBD2 covers 13 bases. Germline-derived CDR1 and CDR2 are LGHNA and YSLEER. V shed 4 bases, J shed 4 bases, and the junction held 11 bases outside the gene matches. This CDR3 comprises 18 residues. CDR3 loop: CASSRGQRTSGSADTQYF. The CDR3 nucleotides are TGCGCCAGCAGCCGAGGACAGAGGACTAGCGGGAGTGCAGATACGCAGTATTTT.

The chain recombines TRBV28 with TRBJ2-5; TRBD2 matches at 13 bases. The CDR3 contains 15 residues. Germline lookup yields CDR1 MDHEN and CDR2 SYDVKM. V dropped 5 bases and J dropped 4; count of bases not matched to a gene: 4. CDR3 sequence (DNA): TGTGCCAGCAGTCGGACTAGCGGGAGAAGAGAGACCCAGTACTTC. It translates to CASSRTSGRRETQYF. Combining the CDR3 with reference TRBV28 and TRBJ2-5 gives the whole variable domain DVKVTQSSRYLVKRTGEKVFLECVQDMDHENMFWYRQDPGLGLRLIYFSYDVKMKEKGDIPEGYSVSREKKERFSLILESASTNQTSMYLCASSRTSGRRETQYFGPGTRLLVL.

This clone was counted a single time. V gene TRBV18 combines with J gene TRBJ1-1, with D hard to call. This CDR3 has 14 amino acids. The ends were cut back, 1 base at V and 2 bases at J, with 8 bases in the middle. In germline, CDR1 is KGHSH, CDR2 LQKENI. CDR3 sequence (DNA): TGTGCCAGCTCACCACGGGCAGCCAACACTGAAGCTTTCTTT. As protein: CASSPRAANTEAFF.

This chain links TRBV29-1 with TRBJ2-7; 8 nucleotides agree with TRBD2. This CDR3 is built from 15 residues. J was trimmed by 0 bases and V by 3 bases; bases with no gene match: 7. Germline lookup yields CDR1 SQVTM and CDR2 ANQGSEA. CDR3 DNA sequence: TGCAGCGTTGATCCGGGGGGGCCCACCTCCTACGAGCAGTACTTC. Translating gives CSVDPGGPTSYEQYF.

The rearrangement uses TRBV19 and TRBJ2-5; TRBD1 is a possible D gene (6 bases). Trimming stripped 1 base from V and 4 bases from J, with 7 bases between. The CDR3 totals 13 residues. Germline CDR1 reads LNHDA; CDR2 reads SQIVND (reference sequence). This CDR3 reads CASSIGRGETQYF. In nucleotides, the CDR3 is TGTGCCAGTAGTATAGGCAGGGGAGAGACCCAGTACTTC.

The chain carries TRBV11-2 and TRBJ1-4; D may be TRBD1 (5 bases). V lost 1 base and J lost 8, with 17 bases in between. CDR3 length: 16 amino acids. Germline values: CDR1 SGHAT, CDR2 FQNNGV. CDR3 in DNA: TGTGCCAGCAGCTTAGGCGGGGGGGGGAGTGGCGAAAAACTGTTTTTT. It translates to CASSLGGGGSGEKLFF. The full variable domain, with the rest looked up from reference TRBV11-2 and TRBJ1-4, is EAGVAQSPRYKIIEKRQSVAFWCNPISGHATLYWYQQILGQGPKLLIQFQNNGVVDDSQLPKDRFSAERLKGVDSTLKIQPAKLEDSAVYLCASSLGGGGSGEKLFFGSGTQLSVL.

This clone was observed once. The chain carries TRBV4-2 and TRBJ2-3; D unresolved. The CDR3 extends over 16 amino acids. The germline CDR1 and CDR2 sequences are LGHNA and YNFKEQ. V lost 1 base to trimming and J lost 0 bases, with 11 bases between them. In nucleotides, the CDR3 is TGTGCCAGCAGCCAAGGGATGCTCGGGAGCACAGATACGCAGTATTTT. It yields the protein CASSQGMLGSTDTQYF.

The chain uses TRBV5-1 and TRBJ2-3; 15 bases match TRBD2. Losses at the gene ends were 3 bases for V and 0 bases for J; bases not matched to a gene: 5. From germline, CDR1 is SGHRS and CDR2 YFSETQ. The CDR3 spans 18 residues. CDR3: CASSSGTSGGRSTDTQYF. The CDR3 coding sequence is TGCGCCAGCAGCTCCGGGACTAGCGGGGGGCGGAGCACAGATACGCAGTATTTT.

The genes are TRBV7-3 and TRBJ2-1; 10 bases are shared with TRBD2. This CDR3 is 16 amino acids long. J was trimmed by 2 bases and V by 5 bases; bases with no gene match: 6. Germline V gene data show CDR1 as SGHTA and CDR2 as FQGTGA. For the CDR3, the DNA is TGTGCCAGCAGCCCACAGCTAGCGGGGGCCTACAATGAGCAGTTCTTC. It codes for CASSPQLAGAYNEQFF.

The chain couples TRBV5-8 to TRBJ2-2; D remains unclear. Germline V gene lookup returns CDR1 SGHTS and CDR2 YDEGEE. The CDR3 sequence is 15 residues long. V dropped 1 base and J dropped 4 bases, with 11 bases sitting between them. The CDR3 is CASSLLAGFTGELFF. Here the CDR3 DNA reads TGTGCCAGCAGCTTGTTGGCAGGATTCACCGGGGAGCTGTTTTTT.

V usage is TRBV21-1 and J usage is TRBJ2-4; the table's D gene call, TRBD1, was not cross checked with the DNA. TRBV21-1 is assigned pseudogene status. This CDR3 comprises 17 residues. CDR3 nucleotides: TGTGCCAGCAGCCCGGACAGGGACACTTTAGCCAAAAACATTCAGTACTTC. Encoded protein: CASSPDRDTLAKNIQYF.

V and J are TRBV7-9 and TRBJ1-1; D not resolved. This CDR3 contains 14 residues. Trimming pared 3 bases from V and 4 bases from J, leaving 12 bases between. Germline V gives CDR1 SEHNR, CDR2 FQNEAQ (reference sequence). The CDR3 protein is CASSFSGMSTEAFF. The DNA for the CDR3 is TGTGCCAGCAGCTTCTCGGGTATGAGCACTGAAGCTTTCTTT.

The CDR3 is CASSSGQGKAYEQYF. The DNA of the CDR3 is TGTGCCAGCAGCTCCGGACAGGGGAAGGCCTACGAGCAGTACTTC. This chain links TRBV7-2 with TRBJ2-7; 9 positions agree with TRBD1. V gave up 4 bases and J gave up 2 bases; unmatched junction bases: 6. Germline assignment: CDR1 SGHTA and CDR2 FQGNSA. This CDR3 is built from 15 residues.

The V and J genes are TRBV10-1 and TRBJ2-1, with 7 bases aligning to TRBD2. The V gene's germline CDR1 is WNHNN and CDR2 SYGVQD (reference sequence). J lost 9 bases, V lost 5 bases, and 10 bases had no gene match. This CDR3 is 14 amino acids long. The DNA of the CDR3 is TGCGCCAGCAGTCCGCGGGGTCAGCGGGGTGAGCAGTTCTTC. Translation gives CASSPRGQRGEQFF.

The V and J genes are TRBV5-1 and TRBJ2-2, with D possibly being TRBD1 (7 bases). V dropped 4 bases and J dropped 6 bases, with 10 bases sitting between them. The germline V gene has CDR1 SGHRS and CDR2 YFSETQ. The CDR3 loop spans 13 amino acids. In nucleotides, the CDR3 is TGCGCCAGCAGCCGGGGGACAGCCGGGGAGCTGTTTTTT. Its protein is CASSRGTAGELFF.

J is TRBJ1-4 and V is TRBV7-3; no clear D gene. This CDR3 is 15 amino acids long. V was pared by 4 bases and J by 6 bases, with 15 bases between. Germline-derived CDR1 and CDR2 are SGHTA and FQGTGA. In DNA form, the CDR3 reads TGTGCCAGCAGCTCCACGGGGAGACGGGATGAAAAACTGTTTTTT. Translated, it gives CASSSTGRRDEKLFF.

This chain connects TRBV27 to TRBJ2-7; 7 bases match TRBD2. With V trimmed by 3 bases and J by 6 bases, 14 bases remained unmatched. The V gene's germline CDR1 is MNHEY and CDR2 SMNVEV (reference sequence). The CDR3 contains 16 residues. The CDR3 region has the DNA TGTGCCAGCAGTTTCACTAGCGCCCCGACGAATTCCGAGCAGTACTTC. Its translation: CASSFTSAPTNSEQYF.

This chain links TRBV28 with TRBJ2-1; TRBD2 matches 10 bases. The CDR3 length is 17 residues. V lost 0 bases to trimming and J lost 4 bases; unmatched junction nucleotides: 6. Looked up from germline, CDR1 is MDHEN and CDR2 is SYDVKM. CDR3 bases: TGTGCCAGCAGTTTATGGCTAGCGGGGGCTTCTTACAATGAGCAGTTCTTC. This gives the protein CASSLWLAGASYNEQFF. Full variable domain (outside the CDR3, taken from reference TRBV28 and TRBJ2-1): DVKVTQSSRYLVKRTGEKVFLECVQDMDHENMFWYRQDPGLGLRLIYFSYDVKMKEKGDIPEGYSVSREKKERFSLILESASTNQTSMYLCASSLWLAGASYNEQFFGPGTRLTVL.

V and J are TRBV9 and TRBJ1-2; D remains ambiguous. This CDR3 comprises 13 residues. V was shortened by 3 bases and J by 7 bases, with 13 bases between the two germline ends. Germline CDR1 SGDLS, CDR2 YYNGEE. CDR3 DNA sequence: TGTGCCAGCAGCGCGCCGCTAAGCTCTGGCTACACCTTC. As protein: CASSAPLSSGYTF.